This TCR beta chain was found in a study of cytomegalovirus exposure and HLA in healthy donors. Study-wide findings and caveats: The authors later found most CMV-associated TCR beta chains appeared HLA-restricted.

As for this clone: Its target is unknown.

Amplification used 60 Vbeta primers and 13 Jbeta primers. Clones were read by immunoSEQ multiplex PCR, and TCRdb kept only the in-frame ones, dropping some. The data show fewer than 250,000 clones, roughly 87% seen once. This TCR derives from a boy under 10 years old in good health and CMV-seronegative. Input material: PBMCs.

Here the CDR3 DNA reads TGTGCCAGCAGTGACGAACTAGCGGGGGCCTACGAGCAGTACTTC. Translation gives CASSDELAGAYEQYF. The V and J genes are TRBV27 and TRBJ2-7; TRBD2 matches 11 bases. The ends lost 5 bases at V and 2 bases at J; junction bases unmatched: 5. CDR1 MNHEY and CDR2 SMNVEV come from the germline V gene (reference sequence). The CDR3 extends over 15 amino acids.